These T cell receptor beta chains were read from a single sample in a study of identical twins. TCRdb redid the calling of the 5' RACE reads with MiXCR, one entry per CDR3 protein. The sample has fewer than 800,000 distinct CDR3 sequences, under 8.5% seen once. The same data also went into a second study, on yellow fever vaccine responses in identical twins.

Sample: PBMCs. The receptors come from a woman aged 18-30 years in good health. The conserved cysteine and the conserved F or W are not part of the CDR3 here. D genes are given only for firm matches.

>TRBD2|TRBV6-1
ASSEVGGLAIYNEQF
>NA|TRBV14
ASSQDSYSPLH
>TRBD2|TRBV2
ASAPSGGAGDEQF
>TRBD2|TRBV6-1
ASRRISGSNNKNIQY
>TRBD1|TRBV14
ASSQDLGGGYEQY
>TRBD1|TRBV12-3/TRBV12-4
ASSPNRGLYGNTIY
>NA|TRBV20-1
SANGLSEKLF
>NA|TRBV6-5
ASSYGELAKNIQY
>NA|TRBV5-1
ASSLGPGSEETQY
>TRBD1|TRBV4-1
ASSQDPGQGTQPQH
>TRBD2|TRBV12-3/TRBV12-4
ACCLLGLAGGFRTGELF
>TRBD2|TRBV7-6
ASSFRSSGPSGSDTQY
>TRBD1|TRBV24-1
ATGQAPYQETQY
>NA|TRBV6-6
ASTPLNTGELF